This TCR beta chain stems from a study of T cells in Graves' hyperthyroidism and ophthalmopathy. CDR1 SGHRS and CDR2 YFSETQ come from the germline V gene. Trimming took 0 bases from V and 4 from J; bases not matched to a gene: 15. The CDR3 is 19 amino acids. A lack of ophthalmopathy progression within 18 months defined stable Graves' hyperthyroidism. Uncontrolled infections, other autoimmune diseases, pregnancy or lactation led to exclusion of patients. Diagnoses rested on clinical symptoms, serum thyroxine and TRAb, thyroid ultrasound and orbital computed tomography. Study-level results: Peripheral blood also featured most of the thyroid clonotypes expanded above 0.001.

With respect to this clonotype: Its target is not known.

From RNA transcripts, TCR beta CDR3 regions were amplified. First-round RT-PCR targeting the TCR CDR3 was performed with the HTBI primer set. TCRdb reanalysed the multiplex PCR reads using MiXCR and keeps one entry per CDR3 protein. The table records roughly 800,000 distinct CDR3 sequences, 38% of them present only once. The chain links TRBV5-1 to TRBJ1-4; 7 bases map to TRBD1. This clonotype originated in a man between 18 and 35 years old with Graves' hyperthyroidism. The sample taken for sequencing was blood. The CDR3 DNA reads TGCGCCAGCAGCTTGGAAGTTCTACCCCAGGGGGTAAATAATGAAAAACTGTTTTTT. Translated, it gives CASSLEVLPQGVNNEKLFF.